These 4 T cell receptor beta chains originate from one sample sequenced in a study of blood T cell repertoires in COVID-19. Profiling relied on immunoSEQ multiplex PCR, and the TCRdb table lists in-frame clones only, not all of them. The sample holds 100,000 or so clones, just under 95% seen once. The sequencing sample was made of peripheral blood. The receptors shown here come from an older man with acute or convalescent COVID-19.

The chain employs TRBV7-9 and TRBJ2-7, with 9 bases lining up with TRBD1. The CDR3 has 14 amino acids. V lost 1 base to trimming and J lost 5 bases; unmatched junction nucleotides: 3. Germline CDR1 is SEHNR and CDR2 is FQNEAQ (reference sequence). DNA of the CDR3: TGTGCCAGCAGCTTAGGGACAGGGGTTGACGAGCAGTACTTC. Translated: CASSLGTGVDEQYF.

The chain recombines TRBV6-4 with TRBJ2-5; TRBD2 aligns across 8 bases. Germline CDR1 and CDR2: MRHNA and SNTAGT. The V gene end was trimmed by 7 bases and the J gene end by 5 bases; junction bases not matched to a gene: 15. The CDR3 consists of 16 residues. For the CDR3, the DNA is TGTGCCAGCATTAAGTTAGTGGGACTAGGGGGGGAGACCCAGTACTTC. The encoded protein is CASIKLVGLGGETQYF.

The chain links TRBV19 to TRBJ1-2, with D uncertain. CDR3 size: 13 residues. Germline CDR1 LNHDA, CDR2 SQIVND (reference sequence). V lost 3 bases and J lost 4, with 9 bases in between. CDR3 protein: CASSMAQIYGYTF. CDR3 DNA sequence: TGTGCCAGTAGTATGGCACAGATCTATGGCTACACCTTC.

This clone was counted once. This chain links TRBV2 with TRBJ1-2; TRBD1 agrees at 7 bases. The germline CDR1 and CDR2 sequences are SNHLY and FYNNEI. The ends lost 4 bases at V and 8 bases at J; junction bases unmatched: 19. The CDR3 extends over 17 amino acids. The CDR3 spells CASSVPRKGAFSRGYTF. CDR3 sequence (DNA): TGTGCCAGCAGTGTCCCTAGGAAGGGGGCCTTTTCTAGGGGCTACACCTTC.